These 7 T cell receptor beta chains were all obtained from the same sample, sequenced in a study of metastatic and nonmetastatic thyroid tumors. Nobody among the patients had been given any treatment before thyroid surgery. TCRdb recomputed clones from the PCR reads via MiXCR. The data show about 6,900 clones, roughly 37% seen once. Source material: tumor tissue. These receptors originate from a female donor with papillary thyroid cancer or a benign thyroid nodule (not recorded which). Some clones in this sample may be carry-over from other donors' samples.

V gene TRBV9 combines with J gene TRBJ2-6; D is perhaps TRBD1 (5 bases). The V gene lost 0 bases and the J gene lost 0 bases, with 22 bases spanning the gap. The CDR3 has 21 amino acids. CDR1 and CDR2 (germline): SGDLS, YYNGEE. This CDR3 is CASSVAKDRTAINSGANVLTF. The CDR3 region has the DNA TGTGCCAGCAGCGTAGCTAAAGACAGAACTGCCATCAACTCTGGGGCCAACGTCCTGACTTTC.

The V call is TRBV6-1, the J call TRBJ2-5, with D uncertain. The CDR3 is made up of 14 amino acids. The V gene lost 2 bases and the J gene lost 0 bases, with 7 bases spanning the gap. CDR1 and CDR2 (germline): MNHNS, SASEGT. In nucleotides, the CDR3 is TGTGCCAGCAGTGAACCTCCGTACCAAGAGACCCAGTACTTC. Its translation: CASSEPPYQETQYF.

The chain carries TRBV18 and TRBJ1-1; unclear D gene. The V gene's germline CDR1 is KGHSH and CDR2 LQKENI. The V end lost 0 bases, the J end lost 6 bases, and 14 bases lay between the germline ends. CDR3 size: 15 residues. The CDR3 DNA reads TGTGCCAGCTCACCACCGGGAGACACACGCGCTGAAGCTTTCTTT. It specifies CASSPPGDTRAEAFF.

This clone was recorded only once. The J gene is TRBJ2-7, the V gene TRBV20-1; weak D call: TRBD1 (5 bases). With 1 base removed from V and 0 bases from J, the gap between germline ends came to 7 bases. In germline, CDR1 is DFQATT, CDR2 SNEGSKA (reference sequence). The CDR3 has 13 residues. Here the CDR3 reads CSARARASYEQYF. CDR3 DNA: TGCAGTGCTAGAGCCAGGGCCTCCTACGAGCAGTACTTC.

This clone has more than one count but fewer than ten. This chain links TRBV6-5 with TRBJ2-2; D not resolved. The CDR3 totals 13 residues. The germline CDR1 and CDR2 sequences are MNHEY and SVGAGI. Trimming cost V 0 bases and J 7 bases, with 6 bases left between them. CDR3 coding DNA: TGTGCCAGCAGTTACTCCGGGTTCGGGGAGCTGTTTTTT. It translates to CASSYSGFGELFF.

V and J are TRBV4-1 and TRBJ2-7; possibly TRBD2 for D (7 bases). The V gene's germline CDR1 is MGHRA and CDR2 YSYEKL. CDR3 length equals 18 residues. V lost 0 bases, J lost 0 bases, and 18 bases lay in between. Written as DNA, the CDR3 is TGCGCCAGCAGCCAAGAGGGGGGGCCAGCGACAATCTCCTACGAGCAGTACTTC. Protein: CASSQEGGPATISYEQYF.

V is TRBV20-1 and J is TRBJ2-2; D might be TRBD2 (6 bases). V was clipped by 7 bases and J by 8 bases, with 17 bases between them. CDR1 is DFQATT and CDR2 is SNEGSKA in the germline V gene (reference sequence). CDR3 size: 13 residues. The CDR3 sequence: CSGRDPQGGELFF. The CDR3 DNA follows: TGCAGTGGGCGGGACCCACAAGGGGGGGAGCTGTTTTTT.